These 18 T cell receptor beta chains share one sample of origin, sequenced in a study of Ad26.COV2.S vaccination and SARS-CoV-2 variants. Method: immunoSEQ multiplex PCR; TCRdb's copy keeps in-frame clones and lacks some. The table shows roughly 250,000 clones, with around nine tenths occurring only once. Specified treatment: approximately 18 received Ad26.COV2.S at low or high dose, single or two shots; 5 received placebo; per-sample allocation not given. Specimens were obtained on day 63 following the first vaccine or placebo injection. Here the sequenced sample was peripheral blood, taken in a trial of Ad26.COV2.S vaccine versus placebo. Every receptor here comes from a person aged 18-65 years who received the Ad26.COV2.S COVID-19 vaccine or a placebo.

This clone was seen more than once but under ten times. The CDR3 is CAVAGGPGETQYF. In DNA, the CDR3 is TGTGCAGTGGCGGGAGGGCCGGGGGAGACCCAGTACTTC. This chain links TRBV6-6 with TRBJ2-5, with TRBD2 identical over 9 bases. The germline V gene has CDR1 MNHNY and CDR2 SVGAGI (reference sequence). This CDR3 is 13 amino acids long.

On this clone: At the DNA level, this CDR3 is encoded by other sequences in the same sample as well. The genes are TRBV12-3 or TRBV12-4 and TRBJ1-5; D is unresolved. The length of the CDR3 is 12 residues. V was clipped by 1 base and J by 3 bases, with 1 base between them. The CDR3 DNA sequence: TGTGCCAGCAGTTTAGTCAATCAGCCCCAGCATTTT. Its protein product is CASSLVNQPQHF.

The V and J genes are TRBV6-5 and TRBJ1-1, with D hard to call. The CDR3 is made up of 13 amino acids. Germline V gene data show CDR1 as MNHEY and CDR2 as SVGAGI. V lost 4 bases, J lost 13 bases, and 19 bases lay in between. CDR3 sequence reads: CASSSDDVNRGFF. The DNA of the CDR3 is TGTGCCAGCAGTTCGGACGACGTTAACCGGGGTTTCTTT.

The rearrangement joins TRBV19 to TRBJ1-2; 10 bases line up with TRBD1. Losses at the gene ends were 5 bases for V and 2 bases for J; bases not matched to a gene: 11. The CDR3 has 17 residues. The germline V gene has CDR1 LNHDA and CDR2 SQIVND (reference sequence). CDR3 sequence: CASSPRQGALSNYGYTF. In nucleotides, the CDR3 is TGTGCCAGTAGTCCCCGACAGGGGGCCCTATCCAACTATGGCTACACCTTC.

The rearrangement uses TRBV19 and TRBJ1-2; D gene ambiguous. V was cut by 5 bases and J by 4 bases, with 11 bases left in between. Germline V gene lookup returns CDR1 LNHDA and CDR2 SQIVND (reference sequence). The length of the CDR3 is 13 residues. The CDR3 spells CASSGRVGYGYTF. The CDR3 DNA follows: TGTGCCAGTAGTGGCCGGGTGGGCTATGGCTACACCTTC.

V is TRBV5-5 and J is TRBJ2-3; D call uncertain. Trimming stripped 4 bases from V and 2 bases from J, with 11 bases between. This CDR3 spans 14 amino acids. The germline CDR1 and CDR2 sequences are SGHKS and YYEKEE (reference sequence). The CDR3 DNA reads TGTGCCAGCAGCCCTGGGTTTGACACAGATACGCAGTATTTT. Amino acids: CASSPGFDTDTQYF.

In this sample, this clone turned up once. The rearrangement uses TRBV4-3 and TRBJ1-3; D gene uncertain. CDR1 is LGHNA, CDR2 YSLEER, per germline. The CDR3 is made up of 15 amino acids. V was trimmed by 1 base and J by 2 bases, leaving 9 bases between them. The chain's CDR3 is CASSQGSGPGNTIYF. Here the CDR3 DNA reads TGCGCCAGCAGCCAAGGAAGTGGACCTGGAAACACCATATATTTT.

This clone was counted between two and nine times. The chain couples TRBV5-1 to TRBJ1-6; 9 bases are shared with TRBD1. Trimming removed 5 bases from V and 11 bases from J; junction bases left unmatched: 8. From germline, CDR1 is SGHRS and CDR2 YFSETQ. The CDR3 extends over 14 amino acids. Here the CDR3 DNA reads TGCGCCAGCAGGGCAGGGGACAGGGTAACACCCCTCCACTTT. It specifies CASRAGDRVTPLHF.

The chain carries TRBV5-6 and TRBJ1-1; no clear D gene. The CDR3 length is 14 residues. The ends were cut back, 1 base at V and 5 bases at J, with 12 bases in the middle. Looked up from germline, CDR1 is SGHDT and CDR2 is YYEEEE. The CDR3 protein is CASSLPGVTTEAFF. CDR3 coding DNA: TGTGCCAGCAGCTTGCCGGGTGTTACGACTGAAGCTTTCTTT.

The CDR3 bases are TGTGCCTGGAGTGTACGTTTTACTAGCGGGAAGGATGAGCAGTTCTTC. It yields the protein CAWSVRFTSGKDEQFF. This chain links TRBV30 with TRBJ2-1; 10 bases are a match to TRBD2. The CDR3 has 16 residues. The germline gives CDR1 GTSNPN, CDR2 SVGIG (reference sequence). V dropped 0 bases and J dropped 8; count of bases not matched to a gene: 10.

V is TRBV6-5 and J is TRBJ2-7; possible D gene TRBD1, 5 bases. V was cut by 10 bases and J by 3 bases, with 13 bases left in between. The germline CDR1 and CDR2 sequences are MNHEY and SVGAGI. This CDR3 is built from 12 residues. The CDR3 is CATKGLGYEQYV. The DNA for the CDR3 is TGTGCCACGAAGGGGCTTGGCTACGAGCAGTACGTC.

Concerning this clone itself: The identical CDR3 is also encoded by other nucleotide sequences in the sample. The chain recombines TRBV18 with TRBJ1-1, with TRBD1 as a possible D gene (5 bases). Trimming took 2 bases from V and 1 from J, leaving 8 bases between them. CDR3 size: 14 residues. The germline V gene has CDR1 KGHSH and CDR2 LQKENI. As DNA, the CDR3 is TGTGCCAGCTCACCATCTCAGGGGAACACTGAAGCTTTCTTT. Residues: CASSPSQGNTEAFF. Supplemented by reference TRBV18 and TRBJ1-1, the full variable domain reads NAGVMQNPRHLVRRRGQEARLRCSPMKGHSHVYWYRQLPEEGLKFMVYLQKENIIDESGMPKERFSAEFPKEGPSILRIQQVVRGDSAAYFCASSPSQGNTEAFFGQGTRLTVV.

This clone was seen once. The gene calls are TRBV3-1 (or the pseudogene TRBV3-2) and TRBJ2-2, with D hard to call. V lost 1 base and J lost 7, with 7 bases in between. The germline V gene encodes CDR1 LGHDT and CDR2 YNNKEL (reference sequence). The CDR3 runs to 13 residues. The CDR3 here is CASSQVRNGELFF. CDR3 nucleotide sequence: TGTGCCAGCAGCCAAGTAAGGAACGGGGAGCTGTTTTTT.

The J gene is TRBJ2-5, the V gene TRBV7-9, with 7 bases lining up with TRBD2. Germline lookup yields CDR1 SEHNR and CDR2 FQNEAQ (reference sequence). The V segment lost 2 bases and the J segment 5 bases; nucleotides outside the gene matches: 8. The CDR3 is 15 amino acids. The CDR3 is CASSLTAGATETQYF. CDR3 DNA: TGTGCCAGCAGCTTAACGGCGGGAGCGACGGAGACCCAGTACTTC.

This clone was recorded once. The rearrangement joins TRBV5-8 to TRBJ2-1; 11 nucleotides agree with TRBD2. CDR1 is SGHTS and CDR2 is YDEGEE in the germline V gene. The V segment lost 5 bases and the J segment 0 bases; nucleotides outside the gene matches: 7. This CDR3 contains 17 residues. As DNA, the CDR3 is TGTGCCAGCAGTTGGACTAGCGGGTCGGGCTCCTACAATGAGCAGTTCTTC. It is translated as CASSWTSGSGSYNEQFF.

V is TRBV29-1 and J is TRBJ2-3; D is possibly TRBD2 (5 bases). This CDR3 comprises 14 residues. Germline V gene lookup returns CDR1 SQVTM and CDR2 ANQGSEA. Between the trimmed V and J ends, which lost 8 bases and 1 base, there was a span of 16 bases. In nucleotides, the CDR3 is TGCAGCATTGTAGGGAGAAGGGGCACAGATACGCAGTATTTT. This gives the protein CSIVGRRGTDTQYF.

The chain has TRBV5-6 and TRBJ1-2; TRBD1 is a possible D gene (5 bases). Trimming took off 2 bases at V and 8 bases at J, with 13 bases between the two ends. The CDR3 has 13 amino acids. Germline CDR1 is SGHDT and CDR2 is YYEEEE. The CDR3 DNA reads as TGTGCCAGCAGCTTCGTAGGGGTAAAGGGCTACACCTTC. It codes for CASSFVGVKGYTF. Variable domain in full (rest from reference TRBV5-6 and TRBJ1-2): DAGVTQSPTHLIKTRGQQVTLRCSPKSGHDTVSWYQQALGQGPQFIFQYYEEEERQRGNFPDRFSGHQFPNYSSELNVNALLLGDSALYLCASSFVGVKGYTFGSGTRLTVV.

The V gene is TRBV7-6, the J gene TRBJ1-3, with a tentative D call TRBD1 (5 bases). CDR1 and CDR2 (germline): SGHVS, FNYEAQ. V was cut by 1 base and J by 0 bases, with 10 bases left in between. The CDR3 is 16 amino acids. Here the CDR3 DNA reads TGTGCCAGCAGCTTAGGACAGCTAGCCTCTGGAAACACCATATATTTT. Its translation is CASSLGQLASGNTIYF. Filled out from reference TRBV7-6 and TRBJ1-3, the complete variable domain reads GAGVSQSPRYKVTKRGQDVALRCDPISGHVSLYWYRQALGQGPEFLTYFNYEAQQDKSGLPNDRFSAERPEGSISTLTIQRTEQRDSAMYRCASSLGQLASGNTIYFGEGSWLTVV.